The 3 T cell receptor beta chains presented below share a single source sample, sequenced in a study of vaccination and CD4 T cells after COVID-19 (dated by TCRdb to 2021 to 2024). Their recognized antigens are unknown. Taken with the paper, the label for treatment or condition translates to: approximately 10-day PBMC culture with coronavirus spike peptide pools or control peptides (ViraFEST assay). The library was made by PCR. The listed sequencing device is Illumina iSeq 100. TCR sequencing of DNA from cultured CD4+ T cells used the Oncomine TCR Beta short-read assay at the Johns Hopkins FTIC core. TCRdb's own reprocessing of the public reads used fastp at Q25 and MiXCR and kept productive beta chains. Identical CDR3 protein sequences are pooled into one entry, listed with their most common genes and DNA. The sample table holds approximately 20,000 distinct CDR3 sequences, of which 70% were seen once. The ten top clones hold roughly 8.7% of the sample.

Sequencing was carried out using CD4+ T cells from blood, cultured in vitro. The receptors were sampled from a human donor who had recovered from COVID-19.

The sample holds a few counts of this clonotype. This chain uses TRBV5-8 with TRBJ2-2; a possible D gene is TRBD2 (6 bases). Germline V gene data show CDR1 as SGHTS and CDR2 as YDEGEE. Trimming took 2 bases from V and 6 from J, leaving 17 bases between them. This CDR3 region has 16 residues. This chain's CDR3 is CASSFLGEVSAGELFF. The CDR3 DNA reads TGTGCCAGCAGCTTTCTCGGGGAGGTTAGCGCCGGGGAGCTGTTTTTT.

This clonotype was seen more than once but under ten times. The rearrangement joins TRBV27 to TRBJ2-2; the D gene is possibly TRBD1 (5 bases). The CDR3 sequence is 14 residues long. Trimming shortened V by 6 bases and J by 6 bases, and 14 bases separated the two germline ends. Looked up from germline, CDR1 is MNHEY and CDR2 is SMNVEV (reference sequence). CDR3 amino acids: CASRTLRGAGELFF. For the CDR3, the DNA is TGTGCCAGCAGAACCTTAAGGGGCGCCGGGGAGCTGTTTTTT.

J is TRBJ2-2 and V is TRBV20-1; 8 bases align to TRBD2. The V gene's germline CDR1 is DFQATT and CDR2 SNEGSKA (reference sequence). The CDR3 has 14 residues. Unmatched junction bases numbered 1, after V lost 0 bases and J lost 4 bases. The CDR3 loop is CSARETSGTGELFF. The DNA for the CDR3 is TGCAGTGCTAGAGAAACTAGCGGCACCGGGGAGCTGTTTTTT.